One and the same sample provided the 21 T cell receptor beta chains below, sequenced in a study of STAT5B mutations in CD4+ large granular lymphocyte leukemia. Repertoires were generated with immunoSEQ multiplex PCR, while TCRdb's copy carries only in-frame clones and drops some. The table shows about 33,000 clones, with 81% occurring only once. The specimen was CD4+ T cells from blood buffy coats. The receptors originated from a human donor in good health.

This clone was counted between two and nine times. J is TRBJ1-5 and V is TRBV4-2; D remains ambiguous. Trimming left V 3 bases short and J 7 bases short, with 4 bases between. Germline V lookup: CDR1 LGHNA, CDR2 YNFKEQ. The CDR3 contains 11 residues. The CDR3, as DNA: TGTGCCAGCAGCCACGGACAGCCCCAGCATTTT. Protein product: CASSHGQPQHF.

V is TRBV11-2 and J is TRBJ1-2; D remains ambiguous. V was cut by 4 bases and J by 2 bases, with 11 bases left in between. This CDR3 comprises 14 residues. CDR1 is SGHAT, CDR2 FQNNGV, per germline. The CDR3 is CASSSARYNYGYTF. The CDR3 DNA reads TGTGCCAGCAGCTCCGCGAGGTACAACTATGGCTACACCTTC.

V usage is TRBV6-5 and J usage is TRBJ1-1; D is uncertain. The CDR3 spans 11 residues. Germline V CDR1 and CDR2: MNHEY, SVGAGI. V was clipped by 6 bases and J by 6 bases, with 8 bases between them. CDR3 DNA sequence: TGTGCCAGCAGAGACAAGGCTGAAGCTTTCTTT. Amino acid sequence: CASRDKAEAFF.

This clone appeared once. One end of the junction fails to match germline, which may point to a read error. J is TRBJ1-1 and V is TRBV5-8, with a weak D call TRBD1 (6 bases). This CDR3 has 13 residues. In germline, CDR1 is SGHTS, CDR2 YDEGEE. The CDR3 sequence: CASSLDRNTEAFF. DNA for the CDR3: TGTGCCAGCAGTTTGGACAGGAACACTGAAGCTTTCTTT.

The rearrangement links TRBV2 to TRBJ2-4; 7 nucleotides agree with TRBD2. From germline, CDR1 is SNHLY and CDR2 FYNNEI. The CDR3 consists of 14 residues. V was pared by 2 bases and J by 5 bases, with 3 bases of the junction left unmatched. CDR3 sequence reads: CASSERAGENIQYF. In DNA, the CDR3 is TGTGCCAGCAGTGAAAGGGCGGGAGAAAACATTCAGTACTTC.

The chain employs TRBV5-5 and TRBJ1-5, with TRBD1 matching over 8 bases. CDR3 size: 18 residues. Germline CDR1 reads SGHKS; CDR2 reads YYEKEE (reference sequence). V shed 0 bases and J 2 bases; nucleotides not matched to a gene: 10. The CDR3 DNA sequence: TGTGCCAGCAGCTTGGCCCAGGGGGCAATAAGCGGCAATCAGCCCCAGCATTTT. Translation: CASSLAQGAISGNQPQHF.

J is TRBJ2-1 and V is TRBV11-2, with D perhaps TRBD2 (6 bases). The CDR3 runs 16 residues. The V end lost 4 bases, the J end lost 4 bases, and 17 bases lay between the germline ends. In germline, CDR1 is SGHAT, CDR2 FQNNGV. CDR3 bases: TGTGCCAGCAGCTCGTTCCCGGGAGTAGGGTACAATGAGCAGTTCTTC. It specifies CASSSFPGVGYNEQFF.

The V gene is TRBV7-2, the J gene TRBJ2-7; a possible D gene is TRBD1 (5 bases). The ends were cut back, 5 bases at V and 5 bases at J, with 19 bases in the middle. This CDR3 contains 15 residues. The germline V gene encodes CDR1 SGHTA and CDR2 FQGNSA. The CDR3 DNA sequence: TGTGCCAGCAGCCCAACAGGACAACTGTTCCACGAGCAGTACTTC. Translated: CASSPTGQLFHEQYF.

This chain uses TRBV5-6 with TRBJ1-1; a weak D match, TRBD1 (5 bases). CDR3 length equals 17 residues. V was shortened by 4 bases and J by 0 bases, with 19 bases between the two germline ends. Germline CDR1 reads SGHDT; CDR2 reads YYEEEE. The CDR3 spells CASSRPGGGPLNTEAFF. The CDR3 region has the DNA TGTGCCAGCAGCCGACCTGGGGGGGGACCCTTGAACACTGAAGCTTTCTTT.

In its sample, this clone was seen once. The chain carries TRBV4-2 and TRBJ2-7, with 10 positions matching TRBD2. The CDR3 has 19 residues. J gave up 3 bases and V 3 bases, and 17 bases lay outside the gene matches. Germline V gene data show CDR1 as LGHNA and CDR2 as YNFKEQ. CDR3 DNA: TGTGCCAGCAGCCAGTCGAGGGAACCGGGACTAGCGCTTTTCTACGAGCAGTACTTC. This gives the protein CASSQSREPGLALFYEQYF.

The chain is built from TRBV28 and TRBJ1-2; the D gene is possibly TRBD1 (6 bases). The V end lost 10 bases, the J end lost 6 bases, and 24 bases lay between the germline ends. The CDR3 is made up of 15 amino acids. The germline V gene has CDR1 MDHEN and CDR2 SYDVKM. The CDR3 DNA reads as TGTGCCATTCCGAGGGGGGGGGCGTTGGGAAATGGCTACACCTTC. The encoded protein is CAIPRGGALGNGYTF.

The chain is built from TRBV7-2 and TRBJ2-1, with 8 bases lining up with TRBD2. The V segment lost 1 base and the J segment 7 bases; nucleotides outside the gene matches: 6. Germline-derived CDR1 and CDR2 are SGHTA and FQGNSA. CDR3 length equals 15 residues. The CDR3 bases are TGTGCCAGCAGCTTAGTTGCCGGGAGGGGAAATGAGCAGTTCTTC. This sequence encodes CASSLVAGRGNEQFF.

This clone came up a few times. The chain employs TRBV4-2 and TRBJ1-5, with D maybe TRBD1 (5 bases). The CDR3 runs to 15 residues. Looked up from germline, CDR1 is LGHNA and CDR2 is YNFKEQ. Trimming took off 2 bases at V and 1 base at J, with 9 bases between the two ends. The DNA of the CDR3 is TGTGCCAGCAGCCAAACCCGGGACAGCAATCAGCCCCAGCATTTT. Protein product: CASSQTRDSNQPQHF.

A few counts support this clone. This chain uses TRBV27 with TRBJ1-1; D is possibly TRBD1 (6 bases). The CDR3 has 13 amino acids. The ends were cut back, 6 bases at V and 11 bases at J, with 19 bases in the middle. Germline V gene sequence: CDR1 MNHEY, CDR2 SMNVEV (reference sequence). CDR3 loop: CASSQWDSQGAFF. The CDR3 nucleotides read TGTGCCAGCAGCCAGTGGGACTCGCAGGGGGCTTTCTTT.

The rearrangement uses TRBV6-6 and TRBJ2-5, with 7 bases fitting TRBD2. CDR1 is MNHNY and CDR2 is SVGAGI in the germline V gene (reference sequence). The V gene end was trimmed by 0 bases and the J gene end by 5 bases; junction bases not matched to a gene: 3. The length of the CDR3 is 14 residues. The CDR3 DNA reads as TGTGCCAGCAGTTACTCGGGAGGGGAGGAGACCCAGTACTTC. This codes for CASSYSGGEETQYF.

The CDR3 DNA sequence: TGTGCCAGCAGCCAAGACTACAGGGCCCTTAATGAAAAACTGTTTTTT. Residues: CASSQDYRALNEKLFF. The V and J genes are TRBV4-2 and TRBJ1-4; TRBD1 is a possible D gene (6 bases). Germline CDR1 reads LGHNA; CDR2 reads YNFKEQ. The V end was cut by 0 bases, the J end by 4 bases, with 12 bases between. The length of the CDR3 is 16 residues.

The chain has TRBV7-2 and TRBJ2-3; either TRBD1 or TRBD2 may supply D (6 bases each). Between the trimmed V and J ends, which lost 3 bases and 8 bases, there was a span of 18 bases. This CDR3 contains 15 residues. CDR1 and CDR2 from the germline V gene are SGHTA and FQGNSA. As DNA, the CDR3 is TGTGCCAGCAGCTTGAGGGGGGTAGAGGGGGGTACGCAGTATTTT. Its translation is CASSLRGVEGGTQYF.

This sequence joins TRBV30 and TRBJ2-2, with 10 bases that match TRBD2. Germline V gene lookup returns CDR1 GTSNPN and CDR2 SVGIG (reference sequence). The CDR3 spans 18 residues. J lost 6 bases, V lost 4 bases, and 17 bases had no gene match. This CDR3 is CAWTLGGSSGSFSGELFF. In nucleotides, the CDR3 is TGTGCCTGGACCCTTGGGGGATCTAGCGGGAGTTTTTCCGGGGAGCTGTTTTTT.

The chain recombines TRBV28 with TRBJ2-1, with D possibly TRBD2 on 6 matching bases. CDR1 MDHEN and CDR2 SYDVKM come from the germline V gene. V gave up 4 bases and J gave up 5 bases, with 18 bases separating them. The CDR3 runs to 16 residues. CDR3 protein: CASSSPTRGSHNEQFF. CDR3 in DNA: TGTGCCAGCAGTTCACCGACTAGAGGAAGCCACAATGAGCAGTTCTTC.

CDR3 loop: CASSLGQPYEQYF. Written as DNA, the CDR3 is TGTGCCAGCAGTTTAGGGCAGCCCTACGAGCAGTACTTC. The V call is TRBV28, the J call TRBJ2-7, with no clear D. The CDR3 runs 13 residues. CDR1 and CDR2 from the germline V gene are MDHEN and SYDVKM. V lost 2 bases and J 2 bases, leaving 7 bases between the germline ends.

The rearrangement joins TRBV4-3 to TRBJ2-1, with D possibly TRBD1 on 6 matching bases. V lost 1 base to trimming and J lost 10 bases, with 14 bases between them. This CDR3 spans 14 amino acids. Germline V lookup: CDR1 LGHNA, CDR2 YSLEER. CDR3 nucleotides: TGCGCCAGCAGCCAAGCGGAGGACAGACGGGAGCAGTTCTTC. Amino acids: CASSQAEDRREQFF.